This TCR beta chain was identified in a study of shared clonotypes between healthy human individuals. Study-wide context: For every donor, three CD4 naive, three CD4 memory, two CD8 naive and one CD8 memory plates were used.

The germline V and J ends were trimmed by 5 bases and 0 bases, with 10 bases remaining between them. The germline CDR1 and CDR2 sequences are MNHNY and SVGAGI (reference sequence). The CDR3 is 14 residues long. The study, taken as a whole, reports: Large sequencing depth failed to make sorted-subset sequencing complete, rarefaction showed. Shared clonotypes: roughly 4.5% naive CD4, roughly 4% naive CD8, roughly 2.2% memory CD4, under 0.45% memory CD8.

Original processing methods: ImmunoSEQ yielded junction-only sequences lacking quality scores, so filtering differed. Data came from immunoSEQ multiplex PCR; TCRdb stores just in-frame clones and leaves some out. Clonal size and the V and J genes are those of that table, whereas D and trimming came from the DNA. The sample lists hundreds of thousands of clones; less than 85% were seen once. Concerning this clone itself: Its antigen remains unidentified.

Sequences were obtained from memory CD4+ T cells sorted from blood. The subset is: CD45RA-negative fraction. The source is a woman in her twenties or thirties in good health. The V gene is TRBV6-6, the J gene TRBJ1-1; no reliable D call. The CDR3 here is CASSPGSMNTEAFF. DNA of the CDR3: TGTGCCAGCAGTCCCGGATCGATGAACACTGAAGCTTTCTTT.